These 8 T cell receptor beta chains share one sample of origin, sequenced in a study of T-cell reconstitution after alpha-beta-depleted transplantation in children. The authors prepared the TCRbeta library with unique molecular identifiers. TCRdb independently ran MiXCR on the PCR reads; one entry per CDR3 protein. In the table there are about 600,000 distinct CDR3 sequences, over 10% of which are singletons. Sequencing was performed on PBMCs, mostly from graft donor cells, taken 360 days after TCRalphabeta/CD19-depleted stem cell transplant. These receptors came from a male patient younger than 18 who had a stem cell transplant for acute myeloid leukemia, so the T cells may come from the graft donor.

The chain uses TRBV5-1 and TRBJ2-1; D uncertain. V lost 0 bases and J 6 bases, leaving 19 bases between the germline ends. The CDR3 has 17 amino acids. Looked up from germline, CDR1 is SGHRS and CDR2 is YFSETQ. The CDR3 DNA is TGCGCCAGCAGCTTGGTATGGTTGGGTTCATCAGTCAATGAGCAGTTCTTC. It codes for CASSLVWLGSSVNEQFF. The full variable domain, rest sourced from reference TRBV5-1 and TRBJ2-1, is KAGVTQTPRYLIKTRGQQVTLSCSPISGHRSVSWYQQTPGQGLQFLFEYFSETQRNKGNFPGRFSGRQFSNSRSEMNVSTLELGDSALYLCASSLVWLGSSVNEQFFGPGTRLTVL.

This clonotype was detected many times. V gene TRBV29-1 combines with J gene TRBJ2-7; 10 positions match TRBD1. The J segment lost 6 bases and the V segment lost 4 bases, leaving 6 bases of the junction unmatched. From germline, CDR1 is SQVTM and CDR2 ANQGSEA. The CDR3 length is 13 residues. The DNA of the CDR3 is TGCAGCGTTGCGGGACAGGGGTCAGTCGAGCAGTACTTC. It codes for CSVAGQGSVEQYF.

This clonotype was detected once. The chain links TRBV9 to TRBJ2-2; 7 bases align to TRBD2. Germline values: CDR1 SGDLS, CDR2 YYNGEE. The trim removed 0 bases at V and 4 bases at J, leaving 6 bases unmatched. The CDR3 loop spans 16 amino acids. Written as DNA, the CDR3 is TGTGCCAGCAGCGTAGGGGGGGGTGGAACCACCGGGGAGCTGTTTTTT. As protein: CASSVGGGGTTGELFF.

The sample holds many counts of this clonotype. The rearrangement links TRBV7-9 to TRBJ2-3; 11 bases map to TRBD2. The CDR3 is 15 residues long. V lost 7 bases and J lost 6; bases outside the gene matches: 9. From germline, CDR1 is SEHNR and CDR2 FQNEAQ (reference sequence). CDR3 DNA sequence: TGTGCCAGCAACAAACTAGCGGGAGTTTTGGATACGCAGTATTTT. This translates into CASNKLAGVLDTQYF.

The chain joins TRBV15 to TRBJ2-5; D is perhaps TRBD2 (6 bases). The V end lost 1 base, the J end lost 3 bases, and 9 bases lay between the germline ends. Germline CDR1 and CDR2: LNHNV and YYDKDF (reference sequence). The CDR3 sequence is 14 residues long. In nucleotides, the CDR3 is TGTGCCACCAGCAGAGCGGGGAGGAAAGAGACCCAGTACTTC. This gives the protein CATSRAGRKETQYF.

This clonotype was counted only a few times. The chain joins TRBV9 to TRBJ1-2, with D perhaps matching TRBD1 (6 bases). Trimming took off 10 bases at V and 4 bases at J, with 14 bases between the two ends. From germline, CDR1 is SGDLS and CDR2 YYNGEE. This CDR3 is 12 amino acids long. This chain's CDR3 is CASQGLGYGYTF. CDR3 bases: TGTGCCTCCCAGGGGTTGGGCTATGGCTACACCTTC.

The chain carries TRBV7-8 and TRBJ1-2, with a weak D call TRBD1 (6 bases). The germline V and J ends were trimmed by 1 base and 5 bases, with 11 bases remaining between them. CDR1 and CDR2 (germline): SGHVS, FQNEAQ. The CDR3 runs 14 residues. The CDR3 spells CASSLGGRRYGYTF. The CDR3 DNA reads TGTGCCAGCAGCTTAGGGGGGCGGCGGTATGGCTACACCTTC. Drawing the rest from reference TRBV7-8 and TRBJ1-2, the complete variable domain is GAGVSQSPRYKVAKRGQDVALRCDPISGHVSLFWYQQALGQGPEFLTYFQNEAQLDKSGLPSDRFFAERPEGSVSTLKIQRTQQEDSAVYLCASSLGGRRYGYTFGSGTRLTVV.

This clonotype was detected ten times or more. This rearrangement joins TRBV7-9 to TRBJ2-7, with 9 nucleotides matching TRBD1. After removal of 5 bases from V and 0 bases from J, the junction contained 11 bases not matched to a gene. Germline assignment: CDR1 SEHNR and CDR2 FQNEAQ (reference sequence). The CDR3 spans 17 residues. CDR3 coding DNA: TGTGCCAGCAGCCGCGGTGGGGGACAGGGATACTCCTACGAGCAGTACTTC. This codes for CASSRGGGQGYSYEQYF.